This passage covers 19 T cell receptor beta chains from one sample sequenced in a study of human T cells and chemical hapten exposure. This sample's time point: patch test 1, 2 weeks after DPC sensitization. The treatment is: therapeutic diphenylcyclopropenone sensitization with weekly scalp DPC. TCRdb itself ran the RACE reads through MiXCR, one entry per CDR3 protein. Of roughly 82,000 distinct CDR3 sequences in the sample, 10% to 15% were seen once. The material was whole blood, obtained in connection with sensitization to the hapten diphenylcyclopropenone (DPC). The source of these receptors is a woman aged 60-70 years with alopecia areata. Some clones in this sample may be carry-over from other donors' samples.

The rearrangement joins TRBV11-1 to TRBJ2-7; D is perhaps TRBD1 or TRBD2 (5 bases each). V gave up 5 bases and J gave up 2 bases, with 16 bases separating them. The CDR3 contains 15 residues. Germline lookup yields CDR1 SGHAT and CDR2 FQDESV (reference sequence). In DNA form, the CDR3 reads TGTGCCAGCAGCCCCTCCGGGGCAAGGGCCTACGAGCAGTACTTC. Translation: CASSPSGARAYEQYF.

This rearrangement joins TRBV18 to TRBJ2-7; D gene uncertain. The CDR3 has 13 residues. Trimming stripped 5 bases from V and 5 bases from J, with 13 bases between. CDR1 is KGHSH, CDR2 LQKENI, per germline. The CDR3 is CASSSIRPDEQYF. The CDR3 DNA reads TGTGCCAGCTCATCTATCCGGCCCGACGAGCAGTACTTC.

At least ten counts were recorded for this clonotype. The rearrangement uses TRBV19 and TRBJ1-1; 7 positions agree with TRBD1. The length of the CDR3 is 14 residues. Germline values: CDR1 LNHDA, CDR2 SQIVND (reference sequence). Trimming took 6 bases from V and 4 from J; bases not matched to a gene: 8. The CDR3 here is CASRLGTDITEAFF. The CDR3 DNA reads as TGTGCCAGTAGGCTTGGGACAGACATCACTGAAGCTTTCTTT.

About this clonotype itself: A much larger clonotype is one base distant, so this may be a read error. The chain joins TRBV11-2 to TRBJ1-1, with TRBD1 as a possible D gene (6 bases). Germline CDR1 reads SGHAT; CDR2 reads FQNNGV. This CDR3 contains 14 residues. The CDR3 sequence is CTSSSDRAGTEAFF. The CDR3 DNA follows: TGTACCAGCAGCTCGGACAGAGCAGGCACTGAAGCTTTCTTT.

This chain uses TRBV5-1 with TRBJ1-1; 7 bases line up with TRBD1. Germline assignment: CDR1 SGHRS and CDR2 YFSETQ. With 1 base clipped from V and 3 bases from J, the junction kept 3 bases outside the gene matches. The CDR3 is made up of 14 amino acids. The CDR3 loop reads CASSLTTGDTEAFF. The DNA of the CDR3 is TGCGCCAGCAGCTTGACTACAGGGGACACTGAAGCTTTCTTT.

The chain joins TRBV20-1 to TRBJ1-1; 7 bases agree with TRBD1. Germline V gene lookup returns CDR1 DFQATT and CDR2 SNEGSKA (reference sequence). V gave up 6 bases and J gave up 6 bases; unmatched junction bases: 13. This CDR3 comprises 14 residues. Here the CDR3 DNA reads TGCAGTGCGAAGACGACAGGGTTTGGGGCTGAAGCTTTCTTT. The encoded protein is CSAKTTGFGAEAFF.

This clonotype was seen more than once but under ten times. V is TRBV21-1 and J is TRBJ2-1; the D call in the table, TRBD1, was not verified against the DNA. TRBV21-1 is a recognized pseudogene. CDR3 size: 10 residues. The CDR3, as DNA: TGTGCCAGCAGACCAGGGGAGCAGTTCTTC. Protein product: CASRPGEQFF.

This clonotype has a count of ten or more. The chain couples TRBV5-6 to TRBJ1-2; TRBD1 aligns across 7 bases. Per the germline V gene, CDR1 is SGHDT and CDR2 is YYEEEE. Unmatched junction bases numbered 5, after V lost 0 bases and J lost 3 bases. This CDR3 contains 15 residues. In DNA, the CDR3 is TGTGCCAGCAGCTTGGGGACAGGATTTTACTATGGCTACACCTTC. Protein sequence: CASSLGTGFYYGYTF.

In the case of this clonotype: A much larger clone lies a single base off, so this may be a read error. Without the conserved terminal phenylalanine or tryptophan, this CDR3 likely stems from a read error. J is TRBJ1-1 and V is TRBV5-1; D unclear. CDR3 size: 14 residues. Germline CDR1 is SGHRS and CDR2 is YFSETQ. The V end lost 1 base, the J end lost 0 bases, and 7 bases lay between the germline ends. The CDR3 sequence is CASSLWRMNTEAFI. CDR3 DNA sequence: TGCGCCAGCAGCTTGTGGCGGATGAACACTGAAGCTTTCATT.

V usage is TRBV11-2 and J usage is TRBJ2-7; TRBD2 aligns across 7 bases. With 8 bases clipped from V and 3 bases from J, the junction kept 4 bases outside the gene matches. Germline V gene sequence: CDR1 SGHAT, CDR2 FQNNGV. This CDR3 contains 12 residues. The DNA for the CDR3 is TGTGCCAGCGGAAGCGGGAACTACGAGCAGTACTTC. It is translated as CASGSGNYEQYF. Using reference TRBV11-2 and TRBJ2-7 for the parts outside the CDR3, the full variable domain is EAGVAQSPRYKIIEKRQSVAFWCNPISGHATLYWYQQILGQGPKLLIQFQNNGVVDDSQLPKDRFSAERLKGVDSTLKIQPAKLEDSAVYLCASGSGNYEQYFGPGTRLTVT.

The table lists this clonotype with a few counts. The rearrangement links TRBV3-1 to TRBJ2-5, with a possible D match to TRBD2 (5 bases). Germline V gene lookup returns CDR1 LGHDT and CDR2 YNNKEL (reference sequence). The CDR3 contains 13 residues. V was cut by 2 bases and J by 2 bases, with 6 bases left in between. The DNA of the CDR3 is TGTGCCAGCAGCCAACCGGGGCAAGAGACCCAGTACTTC. Translated, it gives CASSQPGQETQYF.

This sequence joins TRBV5-4 and TRBJ1-1; 10 bases line up with TRBD1. The ends lost 4 bases at V and 4 bases at J; junction bases unmatched: 4. The germline V gene has CDR1 SGHNT and CDR2 YYREEE (reference sequence). This CDR3 spans 14 amino acids. CDR3 DNA sequence: TGTGCCAGCAGCCGGGACAGGGGAGCCACTGAAGCTTTCTTT. Translating it yields CASSRDRGATEAFF. The full variable domain, with the rest looked up from reference TRBV5-4 and TRBJ1-1, is ETGVTQSPTHLIKTRGQQVTLRCSSQSGHNTVSWYQQALGQGPQFIFQYYREEENGRGNFPPRFSGLQFPNYSSELNVNALELDDSALYLCASSRDRGATEAFFGQGTRLTVV.

V and J are TRBV11-1 and TRBJ1-1; D gene uncertain. V was clipped by 5 bases and J by 7 bases, with 20 bases between them. Germline V gives CDR1 SGHAT, CDR2 FQDESV (reference sequence). This CDR3 has 15 residues. CDR3: CASSGAGLRTSEAFF. Here the CDR3 DNA reads TGTGCCAGCAGCGGCGCCGGGTTAAGAACGAGTGAAGCTTTCTTT.

Comments on this clonotype: This sequence may be a read error, since a much larger clone differs from it by one base. V usage is TRBV7-6 and J usage is TRBJ1-6; D is perhaps TRBD1 (6 bases). V lost 5 bases to trimming and J lost 4 bases, with 12 bases between them. This CDR3 has 15 amino acids. Germline V gene data show CDR1 as SGHVS and CDR2 as FNYEAQ. CDR3 sequence: CASSPSQGYNSPLHF. DNA for the CDR3: TGTGCCAGCAGCCCATCACAGGGTTATAATTCACCCCTCCACTTT.

This rearrangement joins TRBV20-1 to TRBJ2-6; 9 nucleotides agree with TRBD2. This CDR3 contains 17 residues. Unmatched junction bases numbered 3, after V lost 0 bases and J lost 0 bases. Looked up from germline, CDR1 is DFQATT and CDR2 is SNEGSKA (reference sequence). CDR3 bases: TGCAGTGCTAGAGATGCGGGGGGGCCCTCTGGGGCCAACGTCCTGACTTTC. Protein product: CSARDAGGPSGANVLTF.

This clonotype was counted many times. The V and J genes are TRBV29-1 and TRBJ2-5; D unclear. This CDR3 contains 11 residues. The ends were cut back, 4 bases at V and 4 bases at J, with 7 bases in the middle. Germline CDR1 SQVTM, CDR2 ANQGSEA. In DNA, the CDR3 is TGCAGCGTTGCTCACGGAGAGACCCAGTACTTC. Its protein product is CSVAHGETQYF.

This clonotype was observed many times. The rearrangement uses TRBV29-1 and TRBJ2-6; D is undetermined. This CDR3 is 14 amino acids long. Germline loops: CDR1 SQVTM, CDR2 ANQGSEA. With 7 bases removed from V and 0 bases from J, the gap between germline ends came to 10 bases. The CDR3 reads CSAPGGSGANVLTF. Written as DNA, the CDR3 is TGCAGCGCTCCGGGTGGCTCTGGGGCCAACGTCCTGACTTTC.

This clonotype was detected a few times. This chain uses TRBV5-1 with TRBJ2-3; 10 bases are shared with TRBD1. The CDR3 extends over 16 amino acids. The V gene's germline CDR1 is SGHRS and CDR2 YFSETQ. J gave up 3 bases and V 4 bases, and 8 bases lay outside the gene matches. This CDR3 is CASSPWGTGVTDTQYF. Here the CDR3 DNA reads TGCGCCAGCAGCCCCTGGGGGACAGGGGTTACAGATACGCAGTATTTT.

The sample holds a few counts of this clonotype. J is TRBJ1-5 and V is TRBV12-3 or TRBV12-4; a possible D gene is TRBD1 (5 bases). This CDR3 has 13 amino acids. V gave up 6 bases and J gave up 6 bases, with 12 bases separating them. This CDR3 reads CASRVTVGQPQHF. The DNA of the CDR3 is TGTGCCAGCAGGGTGACAGTGGGTCAGCCCCAGCATTTT.